These 2 T cell receptor beta chains originate from one sample sequenced in a study of T cells in Graves' hyperthyroidism and ophthalmopathy. Amplified TCR beta CDR3 regions derived from RNA transcripts. In the first-round RT-PCR of the TCR CDR3, the HTBI primer set was used. One entry per CDR3 protein results from TCRdb running MiXCR on the multiplex PCR reads. This sample has a few hundred thousand distinct CDR3 sequences, with roughly 15% found just once. The sequenced material came from blood. These receptors originate from a woman in her 40s with Graves' ophthalmopathy.

This rearrangement joins TRBV11-2 to TRBJ1-1, with D unclear. The CDR3 is 14 residues long. CDR1 and CDR2 from the germline V gene are SGHAT and FQNNGV. V was clipped by 0 bases and J by 5 bases, with 10 bases between them. CDR3 residues: CASSLERVVTEAFF. The CDR3 DNA reads TGTGCCAGCAGCTTAGAGAGGGTAGTTACTGAAGCTTTCTTT.

This clonotype has at least ten counts. The V gene is TRBV30, the J gene TRBJ2-5; D could derive from TRBD1 or TRBD2 (5 bases each). CDR1 is GTSNPN and CDR2 is SVGIG in the germline V gene (reference sequence). Trimming removed 8 bases from V and 5 bases from J, with 18 bases in between. The CDR3 is 13 residues long. In DNA form, the CDR3 reads TGTGCCAGATCCGGGGCCCAAAGGGAGACCCAGTACTTC. Protein product: CARSGAQRETQYF.